The 17 T cell receptor beta chains in this list originate from one sample, sequenced in a study of blood T cell repertoires in COVID-19. Only in-frame clones appear in the TCRdb table, and some are missing; sequencing was by immunoSEQ multiplex PCR. This sample has roughly 150,000 clones, with approximately 90% found just once. Sequenced material: PBMCs or T cells enriched from blood (not recorded which). The receptors were gathered from a man in his fifties who had recovered from COVID-19.

This rearrangement joins TRBV5-4 to TRBJ1-1; possibly TRBD1 for D (6 bases). The CDR3 is 13 amino acids. The V end lost 2 bases, the J end lost 5 bases, and 10 bases lay between the germline ends. Per the germline V gene, CDR1 is SGHNT and CDR2 is YYREEE (reference sequence). Written as DNA, the CDR3 is TGTGCCAGCAGCTTTCGACAGGTAACTGAAGCTTTCTTT. It yields the protein CASSFRQVTEAFF.

This sequence joins TRBV24-1 and TRBJ1-2, with 10 bases identical to TRBD1. This CDR3 is built from 16 residues. J was trimmed by 4 bases and V by 4 bases; bases with no gene match: 8. Germline V gene lookup returns CDR1 KGHDR and CDR2 SFDVKD. The CDR3 here is CATSEGTGASGYGYTF. The DNA for the CDR3 is TGTGCCACCAGTGAAGGGACAGGGGCAAGTGGCTATGGCTACACCTTC.

This clone was seen a single time. The chain couples TRBV11-2 to TRBJ2-3, with 10 nucleotides matching TRBD2. The CDR3 consists of 14 residues. Germline CDR1 is SGHAT and CDR2 is FQNNGV. V shed 5 bases and J 4 bases; nucleotides not matched to a gene: 3. The CDR3 here is CASSLAGVADTQYF. The CDR3 nucleotides are TGTGCCAGCAGCCTAGCGGGGGTAGCAGATACGCAGTATTTT.

The V call is TRBV7-9, the J call TRBJ1-2; the match to TRBD1 covers 8 bases. This CDR3 contains 15 residues. Trimming cost V 5 bases and J 4 bases; bases outside gene matches: 9. In germline, CDR1 is SEHNR, CDR2 FQNEAQ (reference sequence). CDR3 coding DNA: TGTGCCAGCAGCCCTACAGGGGGTAAAGGCTATGGCTACACCTTC. This sequence encodes CASSPTGGKGYGYTF.

V and J are TRBV28 and TRBJ1-2, with D perhaps matching TRBD1 (5 bases). The CDR3 totals 13 residues. Trimming left V 6 bases short and J 8 bases short, with 16 bases between. The germline gives CDR1 MDHEN, CDR2 SYDVKM. The CDR3 nucleotides read TGTGCCAGCAGCCGCTTGGACACTCTGGGCTACACCTTC. It translates to CASSRLDTLGYTF.

V gene TRBV5-1 combines with J gene TRBJ2-5; perhaps TRBD2 as D (5 bases). Trimming shortened V by 0 bases and J by 4 bases, and 7 bases separated the two germline ends. Germline CDR1 reads SGHRS; CDR2 reads YFSETQ. The CDR3 consists of 13 residues. CDR3 sequence reads: CASSLEAAETQYF. CDR3 nucleotide sequence: TGCGCCAGCAGCTTGGAAGCGGCAGAGACCCAGTACTTC.

The rearrangement uses TRBV5-1 and TRBJ1-4; tentative D call: TRBD1 (5 bases). This CDR3 is 20 amino acids long. Trimming took 1 base from V and 4 from J, leaving 26 bases between them. Germline V CDR1 and CDR2: SGHRS, YFSETQ. The CDR3 DNA reads as TGCGCCAGCAGCTTGACTTCCGGGACTCCTCCTCCCTTCCGTAATGAAAAACTGTTTTTT. This codes for CASSLTSGTPPPFRNEKLFF.

The rearrangement links TRBV4-3 to TRBJ2-5; TRBD2 matches 10 bases. The J segment lost 3 bases and the V segment lost 1 base, leaving 5 bases of the junction unmatched. CDR3 length: 16 residues. Germline values: CDR1 LGHNA, CDR2 YSLEER. This CDR3 reads CASSQGSGGAKETQYF. The CDR3 DNA sequence: TGCGCCAGCAGCCAAGGGAGCGGGGGGGCCAAAGAGACCCAGTACTTC.

The chain uses TRBV6-1 and TRBJ1-4; a possible D gene is TRBD1 (5 bases). Trimming removed 5 bases from V and 2 bases from J, with 9 bases in between. Germline-derived CDR1 and CDR2 are MNHNS and SASEGT. This CDR3 contains 14 residues. The CDR3 bases are TGTGCCAGCAGTCGGGGGAATACTAATGAAAAACTGTTTTTT. It codes for CASSRGNTNEKLFF.

The V and J genes are TRBV28 and TRBJ2-2; perhaps TRBD2 as D (6 bases). The germline V gene encodes CDR1 MDHEN and CDR2 SYDVKM. CDR3 length equals 16 residues. The germline V and J ends were trimmed by 2 bases and 5 bases, with 15 bases remaining between them. The CDR3 DNA reads TGTGCCAGCAGTTTAATAAGGCAGGGAGGAACCGGGGAGCTGTTTTTT. This encodes CASSLIRQGGTGELFF.

V usage is TRBV29-1 and J usage is TRBJ2-2; D gene uncertain. Germline assignment: CDR1 SQVTM and CDR2 ANQGSEA. V gave up 2 bases and J gave up 1 base, with 8 bases separating them. CDR3 length: 14 amino acids. The CDR3 sequence is CSVEPTMNTGELFF. The CDR3 DNA reads as TGCAGCGTTGAACCGACAATGAACACCGGGGAGCTGTTTTTT.

The chain uses TRBV7-2 and TRBJ1-5; maybe TRBD1 (5 bases). V was trimmed by 5 bases and J by 3 bases, leaving 11 bases between them. The CDR3 consists of 14 residues. Germline CDR1 reads SGHTA; CDR2 reads FQGNSA. CDR3 sequence: CASSPGHNNQPQHF. The CDR3 nucleotides are TGTGCCAGCAGCCCAGGACACAACAATCAGCCCCAGCATTTT.

The chain recombines TRBV7-2 with TRBJ1-5; 10 nucleotides line up with TRBD1. Germline V lookup: CDR1 SGHTA, CDR2 FQGNSA. The ends lost 2 bases at V and 7 bases at J; junction bases unmatched: 5. The CDR3 totals 15 residues. CDR3 nucleotides: TGTGCCAGCAGCTTAACGGGACAGGGGAACCAGCCCCAGCATTTT. Translation: CASSLTGQGNQPQHF.

The sample holds a few counts of this clone. The rearrangement joins TRBV28 to TRBJ1-4; 7 nucleotides align to TRBD1. This CDR3 comprises 15 residues. Trimming removed 6 bases from V and 7 bases from J; junction bases left unmatched: 11. CDR1 and CDR2 (germline): MDHEN, SYDVKM. CDR3 region: CASSSRGQGVEKLFF. The CDR3 DNA reads TGTGCCAGCAGCTCCCGCGGGCAGGGGGTTGAAAAACTGTTTTTT.

The chain carries TRBV4-1 and TRBJ1-3; 9 nucleotides align to TRBD1. V gave up 1 base and J gave up 3 bases; unmatched junction bases: 7. Looked up from germline, CDR1 is MGHRA and CDR2 is YSYEKL. CDR3 length: 17 amino acids. CDR3 DNA sequence: TGCGCCAGCAGCCAAGGCCAACAGGGGGCGGGTGGAAACACCATATATTTT. It is translated as CASSQGQQGAGGNTIYF.

The rearrangement joins TRBV14 to TRBJ1-2; D might be TRBD1 (6 bases). The CDR3 totals 13 residues. Germline values: CDR1 SGHDN, CDR2 FVKESK. V was clipped by 2 bases and J by 6 bases, with 10 bases between them. The CDR3: CASSQQGRNGYTF. The CDR3 bases are TGTGCCAGCAGCCAACAGGGGAGAAATGGCTACACCTTC.

The sample holds a few counts of this clone. The chain employs TRBV29-1 and TRBJ1-3, with no clear D. Trimming left V 7 bases short and J 4 bases short, with 20 bases between. This CDR3 has 15 amino acids. The V gene's germline CDR1 is SQVTM and CDR2 ANQGSEA. DNA for the CDR3: TGCAGCGCTCAAATTTCCCCAGGCCCCGGAAACACCATATATTTT. This sequence encodes CSAQISPGPGNTIYF.